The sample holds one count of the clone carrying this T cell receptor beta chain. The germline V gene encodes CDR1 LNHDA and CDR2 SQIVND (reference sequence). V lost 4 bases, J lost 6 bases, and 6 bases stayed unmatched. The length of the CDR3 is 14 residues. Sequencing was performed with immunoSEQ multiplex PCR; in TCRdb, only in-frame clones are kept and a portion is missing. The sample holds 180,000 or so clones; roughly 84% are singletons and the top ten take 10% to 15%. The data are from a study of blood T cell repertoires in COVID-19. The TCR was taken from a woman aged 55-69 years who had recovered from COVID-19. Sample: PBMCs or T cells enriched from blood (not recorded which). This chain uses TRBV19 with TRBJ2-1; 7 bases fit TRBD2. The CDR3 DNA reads TGTGCCAGTAGTAGCCCGGGACTAACCAATGAGCAGTTCTTC. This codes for CASSSPGLTNEQFF.